This is a list of T cell receptor beta chains from one sample in a study of cytomegalovirus exposure and HLA in healthy donors. Generated by immunoSEQ multiplex PCR, the TCRdb table keeps only in-frame clones and is missing some. The sample has about 340,000 clones; about nine tenths are singletons. Sequencing was carried out using PBMCs. These receptors all come from a woman between 18 and 30 years old in good health and CMV-seronegative. Both conserved end residues are trimmed from each CDR3. A D gene is named only where the DNA matches it firmly.

v_gene	d_gene	len	j_gene	CDR3aa
TRBV7-9	TRBD1	12	TRBJ1-2	ASSSDRGRDGYT
TRBV18	TRBD1	12	TRBJ1-5	ASSFDRDYQPQH
TRBV4-3	.	13	TRBJ1-4	ASSQEWREGEKLF
TRBV6-5	TRBD2	12	TRBJ2-7	ASSYNGRPYEQY
TRBV7-2	.	13	TRBJ1-5	ASSFIPYSNQPQH
TRBV6-5	.	13	TRBJ1-2	ASTPQGNVGYGYT
TRBV28	.	10	TRBJ1-2	ASSDSIYGYT
TRBV18	.	12	TRBJ1-2	ASSPPEWEYGYT
TRBV7-2	.	14	TRBJ2-5	ASNPGVDLGGETQY
TRBV4-3	.	13	TRBJ2-7	ASSQDRLGFYEQY
TRBV7-3	.	13	TRBJ2-7	ASSPRDSISYEQY
TRBV7-2	TRBD2	13	TRBJ2-3	ASSLESGGTDTQY
TRBV2	TRBD1	12	TRBJ2-3	ASRGQGRSDTQY
TRBV5-1	TRBD2	16	TRBJ2-5	ASSLGGTSGTNSETQY
TRBV2	.	14	TRBJ1-1	ASSLQGLGRSTEAF
TRBV21-1	.	11	TRBJ2-7	ASISGLSYEQY
TRBV29-1	.	11	TRBJ1-2	SSATGPDWGYT
TRBV28	.	13	TRBJ2-1	ASSIYESSYNEQF
TRBV4-1	.	15	TRBJ1-4	ASSQDWGQTGWEKLF
TRBV13	TRBD1	15	TRBJ2-7	ASSPSPLQGNRYEQY
TRBV13	.	13	TRBJ2-7	ASSHRRGTGTAQY
TRBV18	TRBD1	12	TRBJ2-7	ASSAGQASYEQY
TRBV11-2	.	9	TRBJ2-5	ASSPAVTQY
TRBV19	TRBD1	13	TRBJ2-2	ASSVGQGVSGELF
TRBV6-4	.	11	TRBJ1-5	ASSETAHQPQH
TRBV12-5	.	10	TRBJ1-1	ASGREGAEAF
TRBV27	.	13	TRBJ1-5	ASSSGDYRRQPQH
TRBV6-5	TRBD2	13	TRBJ2-1	ASSYGTSGGYEQF
TRBV5-4	TRBD2	15	TRBJ2-5	ASSLGLAGVRQETQY
TRBV9	TRBD2	14	TRBJ2-1	ASSARGTSGNNEQF
TRBV30	TRBD2	9	TRBJ2-1	AWSTGGEQF
TRBV2	.	15	TRBJ1-3	ASSAEGRDNSGNTIY
TRBV25-1	.	15	TRBJ2-2	ASSPSRDTLNTGELF
TRBV27	TRBD2	13	TRBJ2-7	ASTLGAGLGHEQY
TRBV6-6	.	10	TRBJ1-1	ASSYGQSEAF
TRBV10-3	.	13	TRBJ2-5	AISDPTRVGETQY
TRBV11-2	.	13	TRBJ2-6	ASSPLEGGANVLT
TRBV6-5	TRBD2	13	TRBJ2-1	ASSRLSGGPREQF
TRBV18	.	12	TRBJ2-7	ASSPVDSPYEQY
TRBV4-3	TRBD2	16	TRBJ2-1	ASSQKISGESSYNEQF
TRBV4-2	TRBD2	14	TRBJ2-7	ASSQELAGAPYEQY